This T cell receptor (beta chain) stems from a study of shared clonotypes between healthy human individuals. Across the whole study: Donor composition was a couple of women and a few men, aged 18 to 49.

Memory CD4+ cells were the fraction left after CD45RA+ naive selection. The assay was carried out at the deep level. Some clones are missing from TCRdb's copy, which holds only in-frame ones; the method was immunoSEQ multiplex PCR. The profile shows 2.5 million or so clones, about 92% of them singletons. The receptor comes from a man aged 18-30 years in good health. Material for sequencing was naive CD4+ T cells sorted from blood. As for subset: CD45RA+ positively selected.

This chain's CDR3 is CASSRQTPGQGLIYEQYF. CDR3 DNA sequence: TGCGCCAGCAGCCGGCAAACCCCGGGACAGGGCTTGATCTACGAGCAGTACTTC. The rearrangement uses TRBV4-3 and TRBJ2-7, with TRBD1 identical over 9 bases. Germline CDR1 reads LGHNA; CDR2 reads YSLEER. This CDR3 is 18 amino acids long. Trimming cost V 4 bases and J 3 bases; bases outside gene matches: 16.